These 32 T cell receptor beta chains originate from one sample sequenced in a study of T cells in localized non-small cell lung cancer. This table comes from immunoSEQ multiplex PCR, and its TCRdb copy is limited to in-frame clones, with some not included. The sample comprises tens of thousands of clones, 65% to 85% of which are singletons, and more than 9% rests with the top ten. Source: peripheral blood, taken before any cancer treatment. All receptors come from a man aged 40 to 70 with stage III squamous cell lung carcinoma.

The rearrangement joins TRBV18 to TRBJ1-2, with 9 nucleotides matching TRBD1. CDR3 length: 15 amino acids. The ends lost 4 bases at V and 2 bases at J; junction bases unmatched: 5. The germline CDR1 and CDR2 sequences are KGHSH and LQKENI. This chain's CDR3 is CASSRPGQGNYGYTF. CDR3 coding DNA: TGTGCCAGCTCACGACCTGGACAGGGGAACTATGGCTACACCTTC.

The gene calls are TRBV11-2 and TRBJ2-7; 9 bases match TRBD1. The germline V gene encodes CDR1 SGHAT and CDR2 FQNNGV. Trimming at V came to 5 bases and at J to 6 bases, leaving 5 bases not matched to a gene. This CDR3 contains 13 residues. The CDR3 sequence: CASSAGTGLEQYV. CDR3 DNA: TGTGCCAGCAGCGCTGGGACAGGGCTCGAGCAGTACGTC.

The CDR3 region is CASSPLLAGPYEQYF. The CDR3 nucleotides are TGTGCCAGCAGCCCCTTACTAGCGGGCCCCTACGAGCAGTACTTC. The genes are TRBV11-2 and TRBJ2-7, with 9 bases lining up with TRBD2. Germline V gene data show CDR1 as SGHAT and CDR2 as FQNNGV. V trimming: 5 bases; J trimming: 2 bases; junction bases outside the gene matches: 7. This CDR3 is built from 15 residues.

The chain combines TRBV30 with TRBJ2-1; TRBD1 is a possible D gene (5 bases). CDR1 and CDR2 (germline): GTSNPN, SVGIG (reference sequence). The V gene lost 0 bases and the J gene lost 5 bases, with 23 bases spanning the gap. The CDR3 covers 18 residues. CDR3 in amino acids: CAWSVLEDSRELNNEQFF. DNA for the CDR3: TGTGCCTGGAGTGTGTTGGAAGACAGTCGCGAACTCAACAATGAGCAGTTCTTC. Filled out from reference TRBV30 and TRBJ2-1, the complete variable domain reads SQTIHQWPATLVQPVGSPLSLECTVEGTSNPNLYWYRQAAGRGLQLLFYSVGIGQISSEVPQNLSASRPQDRQFILSSKKLLLSDSGFYLCAWSVLEDSRELNNEQFFGPGTRLTVL.

CDR3 protein: CASSYGTGGYEQYF. DNA for the CDR3: TGTGCCAGCAGTTACGGGACAGGGGGCTACGAGCAGTACTTC. The gene calls are TRBV6-5 and TRBJ2-7; 11 bases align to TRBD1. The CDR3 has 14 amino acids. V was pared by 2 bases and J by 3 bases, with 0 bases of the junction left unmatched. Germline CDR1 is MNHEY and CDR2 is SVGAGI.

The genes are TRBV5-4 and TRBJ2-7; possibly TRBD2 for D (5 bases). This CDR3 is 16 amino acids long. The V end lost 4 bases, the J end lost 5 bases, and 22 bases lay between the germline ends. Germline V gene sequence: CDR1 SGHNT, CDR2 YYREEE (reference sequence). The CDR3 DNA reads as TGTGCCAGCAGCCTTCGCGGACTCACCGTTGGGCACGAGCAGTACTTC. Translation: CASSLRGLTVGHEQYF.

The J gene is TRBJ1-1, the V gene TRBV7-9; D uncertain. V lost 2 bases and J 0 bases, leaving 7 bases between the germline ends. Germline V gene lookup returns CDR1 SEHNR and CDR2 FQNEAQ (reference sequence). The CDR3 contains 14 residues. In nucleotides, the CDR3 is TGTGCCAGCAGCTTATCGCGGCTGAACACTGAAGCTTTCTTT. Protein product: CASSLSRLNTEAFF. The full variable domain, its missing parts supplied by reference TRBV7-9 and TRBJ1-1, is DTGVSQNPRHKITKRGQNVTFRCDPISEHNRLYWYRQTLGQGPEFLTYFQNEAQLEKSRLLSDRFSAERPKGSFSTLEIQRTEQGDSAMYLCASSLSRLNTEAFFGQGTRLTVV.

The rearrangement joins TRBV23-1 to TRBJ1-1; TRBD1 aligns across 7 bases. TRBV23-1 is an open reading frame, and its role is uncertain. The V gene end was trimmed by 6 bases and the J gene end by 11 bases; junction bases not matched to a gene: 18. The CDR3 totals 15 residues. The CDR3 loop reads CASSLQGNLQGGAFF. The DNA for the CDR3 is TGCGCCAGCAGCCTACAAGGTAACCTTCAGGGGGGTGCTTTCTTT.

The V and J genes are TRBV11-2 and TRBJ2-5, with 7 positions matching TRBD2. Germline V gene lookup returns CDR1 SGHAT and CDR2 FQNNGV. Trimming took 1 base from V and 1 from J; bases not matched to a gene: 3. The CDR3 is made up of 15 amino acids. The CDR3: CASSLGGGSQETQYF. The CDR3 bases are TGTGCCAGCAGCTTAGGGGGAGGGTCCCAAGAGACCCAGTACTTC. The whole variable domain, filled in from reference TRBV11-2 and TRBJ2-5, reads EAGVAQSPRYKIIEKRQSVAFWCNPISGHATLYWYQQILGQGPKLLIQFQNNGVVDDSQLPKDRFSAERLKGVDSTLKIQPAKLEDSAVYLCASSLGGGSQETQYFGPGTRLLVL.

This clone has just a few counts. The CDR3 is CASSLRHREDYGYTF. The CDR3 DNA sequence: TGTGCCAGCAGCTTACGACACAGGGAAGACTATGGCTACACCTTC. The V gene is TRBV7-9, the J gene TRBJ1-2, with D tentatively TRBD1 (6 bases). V was pared by 2 bases and J by 3 bases, with 13 bases between. This CDR3 comprises 15 residues. Germline V gives CDR1 SEHNR, CDR2 FQNEAQ (reference sequence).

The chain couples TRBV7-9 to TRBJ2-1, with 7 bases aligning to TRBD2. CDR1 is SEHNR and CDR2 is FQNEAQ in the germline V gene (reference sequence). J was trimmed by 8 bases and V by 3 bases; bases with no gene match: 4. The CDR3 contains 13 residues. The CDR3 protein is CASSFSSGDEQFF. The CDR3 DNA reads TGTGCCAGCAGCTTTTCCAGCGGGGATGAGCAGTTCTTC.

The chain has TRBV30 and TRBJ1-1; the D gene is possibly TRBD1 (5 bases). V lost 3 bases, J lost 5 bases, and 16 bases lay in between. The CDR3 consists of 14 residues. CDR1 is GTSNPN and CDR2 is SVGIG in the germline V gene (reference sequence). The CDR3 protein is CAWRTVGLGTEAFF. CDR3 nucleotides: TGTGCCTGGAGGACGGTGGGGCTGGGTACTGAAGCTTTCTTT.

V usage is TRBV25-1 and J usage is TRBJ1-6; 8 nucleotides line up with TRBD1. The CDR3 contains 14 residues. CDR1 MGHDK and CDR2 SYGVNS come from the germline V gene. The V gene end was trimmed by 5 bases and the J gene end by 14 bases; junction bases not matched to a gene: 11. CDR3 DNA: TGTGCCAGCAGTTCCGACAGGGGCCCCCGGACCCTCCACTTT. Its protein is CASSSDRGPRTLHF.

This clone was seen a few times. The gene calls are TRBV6-5 and TRBJ2-3; 9 positions agree with TRBD2. The CDR3 covers 14 residues. The V segment lost 8 bases and the J segment 1 base; nucleotides outside the gene matches: 4. Germline values: CDR1 MNHEY, CDR2 SVGAGI. This CDR3 reads CASQTSGGTDTQYF. CDR3 in DNA: TGTGCCAGCCAGACTAGCGGCGGCACAGATACGCAGTATTTT.

This chain links TRBV5-1 with TRBJ1-1; D might be TRBD1 (6 bases). Trimming took off 4 bases at V and 4 bases at J, with 11 bases between the two ends. The germline V gene has CDR1 SGHRS and CDR2 YFSETQ. The CDR3 is made up of 13 amino acids. DNA of the CDR3: TGCGCCAGCAGCCTAAGACAGGCCACTGAAGCTTTCTTT. Translated, it gives CASSLRQATEAFF.

The CDR3 sequence is CASSQDGGGRRPDTQYF. In DNA form, the CDR3 reads TGCGCCAGCAGCCAAGATGGGGGCGGGAGGAGGCCAGATACGCAGTATTTT. The chain recombines TRBV4-1 with TRBJ2-3, with 8 bases matching TRBD2. The CDR3 is 17 amino acids. The V and J ends lost 0 bases and 4 bases, in that order; junction bases with no gene match: 9. From germline, CDR1 is MGHRA and CDR2 YSYEKL.

The chain combines TRBV19 with TRBJ1-5; D remains unclear. From germline, CDR1 is LNHDA and CDR2 SQIVND (reference sequence). V was shortened by 7 bases and J by 1 base, with 20 bases between the two germline ends. The CDR3 has 17 residues. CDR3 sequence (DNA): TGTGCCAGTACCGTCGAATTGGCGTGGGCGAGCAATCAGCCCCAGCATTTT. It specifies CASTVELAWASNQPQHF. Filled out from reference TRBV19 and TRBJ1-5, the complete variable domain reads DGGITQSPKYLFRKEGQNVTLSCEQNLNHDAMYWYRQDPGQGLRLIYYSQIVNDFQKGDIAEGYSVSREKKESFPLTVTSAQKNPTAFYLCASTVELAWASNQPQHFGDGTRLSIL.

Of note for this clone: Other DNA sequences in this specimen translate into the identical CDR3. The chain is built from TRBV7-2 and TRBJ2-5; tentatively, D is TRBD2 (6 bases). The CDR3 totals 15 residues. V was shortened by 5 bases and J by 0 bases, with 13 bases between the two germline ends. CDR1 is SGHTA and CDR2 is FQGNSA in the germline V gene. CDR3 DNA: TGTGCCAGCAGCCCTAGCCGGGGGAACCAAGAGACCCAGTACTTC. Its translation is CASSPSRGNQETQYF.

The J gene is TRBJ2-1, the V gene TRBV9; 7 positions match TRBD2. CDR3 length: 12 residues. CDR1 is SGDLS and CDR2 is YYNGEE in the germline V gene. Trimming cost V 5 bases and J 10 bases; bases outside gene matches: 6. The chain's CDR3 is CASSPTSDEQFF. DNA of the CDR3: TGTGCCAGCAGTCCCACTAGCGACGAGCAGTTCTTC.

This chain joins TRBV9 and TRBJ2-2; 7 positions agree with TRBD2. The CDR3 extends over 17 amino acids. Germline CDR1 SGDLS, CDR2 YYNGEE. Unmatched junction bases numbered 10, after V lost 0 bases and J lost 5 bases. The CDR3 region has the DNA TGTGCCAGCAGCGTAGCGGGGGGAGGTTACGGAACCGGGGAGCTGTTTTTT. Translating gives CASSVAGGGYGTGELFF.

This chain links TRBV7-6 with TRBJ2-6; D gene uncertain. The CDR3 has 18 residues. Looked up from germline, CDR1 is SGHVS and CDR2 is FNYEAQ. V shed 5 bases and J shed 0 bases, with 17 bases lying between them. CDR3 protein: CASSPGPATSSGANVLTF. Here the CDR3 DNA reads TGTGCCAGCAGCCCCGGGCCGGCCACAAGCTCTGGGGCCAACGTCCTGACTTTC.

The chain joins TRBV5-1 to TRBJ2-3; D ambiguous. The CDR3 spans 14 residues. V gave up 3 bases and J gave up 0 bases, with 8 bases separating them. The germline V gene encodes CDR1 SGHRS and CDR2 YFSETQ. This chain's CDR3 is CASSSRPSTDTQYF. In nucleotides, the CDR3 is TGCGCCAGCAGCTCGCGGCCTAGCACAGATACGCAGTATTTT. Combining the CDR3 with reference TRBV5-1 and TRBJ2-3 gives the whole variable domain KAGVTQTPRYLIKTRGQQVTLSCSPISGHRSVSWYQQTPGQGLQFLFEYFSETQRNKGNFPGRFSGRQFSNSRSEMNVSTLELGDSALYLCASSSRPSTDTQYFGPGTRLTVL.

The chain recombines TRBV6-1 with TRBJ2-3, with a possible D match to TRBD2 (5 bases). V was cut by 4 bases and J by 5 bases, with 7 bases left in between. Germline CDR1 and CDR2: MNHNS and SASEGT. The CDR3 loop spans 12 amino acids. The CDR3 DNA sequence: TGTGCCAGCAGTGCGGGGAGAGATACGCAGTATTTT. It specifies CASSAGRDTQYF.

The V call is TRBV7-9, the J call TRBJ1-1; 7 bases agree with TRBD1. CDR1 and CDR2 (germline): SEHNR, FQNEAQ (reference sequence). The CDR3 runs 14 residues. Losses at the gene ends were 1 base for V and 9 bases for J; bases not matched to a gene: 8. CDR3 bases: TGTGCCAGCAGCTTAGAGGAGGGGGCCATGAAAGCTTTCTTT. This gives the protein CASSLEEGAMKAFF.

This chain links TRBV18 with TRBJ1-3; no clear D gene. The CDR3 is 11 residues long. Trimming removed 2 bases at V and 7 bases at J, with 3 bases between. Germline V gene sequence: CDR1 KGHSH, CDR2 LQKENI. CDR3 protein: CASSPGNTIYF. The CDR3 nucleotides are TGTGCCAGCTCACCAGGGAACACCATATATTTT.

The chain employs TRBV29-1 and TRBJ2-3; 7 nucleotides match TRBD1. This CDR3 has 14 residues. Per the germline V gene, CDR1 is SQVTM and CDR2 is ANQGSEA. The V segment lost 5 bases and the J segment 0 bases; nucleotides outside the gene matches: 5. CDR3 sequence (DNA): TGCAGCGTTCAAGGGGGCTACAGCACAGATACGCAGTATTTT. It is translated as CSVQGGYSTDTQYF.

The chain is built from TRBV11-2 and TRBJ1-1, with D unclear. V lost 3 bases and J lost 3, with 5 bases in between. The CDR3 has 12 residues. Germline loops: CDR1 SGHAT, CDR2 FQNNGV. The CDR3 DNA reads TGTGCCAGCAGCTTTAGGGACACTGAAGCTTTCTTT. Its translation is CASSFRDTEAFF.

CDR3 sequence: CASSLTGSEQYV. Here the CDR3 DNA reads TGTGCCAGCAGCTTGACAGGATCGGAGCAGTACGTC. V usage is TRBV12-1 and J usage is TRBJ2-7; TRBD1 is taken as the D call from the table, unchecked against the DNA. TRBV12-1 is annotated as a pseudogene. The CDR3 consists of 12 residues.

By frequency in the sample, this clone is large. The chain carries TRBV7-6 and TRBJ2-7; maybe TRBD1 (5 bases). Germline CDR1 is SGHVS and CDR2 is FNYEAQ. The V end was cut by 5 bases, the J end by 0 bases, with 14 bases between. The CDR3 has 15 residues. DNA of the CDR3: TGTGCCAGCAGCCGAGACAGCCCACTCTCCTACGAGCAGTACTTC. Residues: CASSRDSPLSYEQYF.

The chain combines TRBV27 with TRBJ1-2, with a tentative D call TRBD1 (5 bases). The CDR3 consists of 15 residues. Trimming pared 4 bases from V and 5 bases from J, leaving 17 bases between. From germline, CDR1 is MNHEY and CDR2 SMNVEV (reference sequence). In DNA, the CDR3 is TGTGCCAGCAGTTCCCCACAGGAGGGGAATTATGGCTACACCTTC. Protein: CASSSPQEGNYGYTF.

The chain is built from TRBV5-1 and TRBJ2-2; tentatively, D is TRBD1 (5 bases). Germline-derived CDR1 and CDR2 are SGHRS and YFSETQ. With 2 bases removed from V and 5 bases from J, the gap between germline ends came to 13 bases. CDR3 length: 15 amino acids. This chain's CDR3 is CASSLVTGVTGELFF. CDR3 DNA: TGCGCCAGCAGCTTAGTCACAGGTGTGACCGGGGAGCTGTTTTTT.

The chain carries TRBV28 and TRBJ1-2; TRBD1 aligns across 8 bases. This CDR3 is built from 17 residues. Germline CDR1 is MDHEN and CDR2 is SYDVKM. V was clipped by 5 bases and J by 0 bases; unmatched bases: 11. CDR3 region: CASSPTGDPLANYGYTF. CDR3 coding DNA: TGTGCCAGCAGTCCGACAGGGGACCCACTCGCTAACTATGGCTACACCTTC.